This T cell receptor (beta chain) was obtained from a study of shared clonotypes between healthy human individuals. Broader study findings: A few donors held about 5% of naive CD4 clonotypes in common.

Some clones are missing from TCRdb's copy, which holds only in-frame ones; the method was immunoSEQ multiplex PCR. The data contain 1,500,000 or so clones, roughly 95% of them singletons. This CDR3 contains 16 residues. With 4 bases removed from V and 8 bases from J, the gap between germline ends came to 24 bases. CDR1 SGDLS and CDR2 YYNGEE come from the germline V gene. As for this clone: Antigen specificity is unknown.

Sequencing input: naive CD4+ T cells sorted from blood. Subset denoted: CD45RA+ positively selected. The chain links TRBV9 to TRBJ1-2; possibly TRBD1 for D (5 bases). This clonotype was obtained from a man aged 30 to 45 in good health. The DNA for the CDR3 is TGTGCCAGCAGCCCACCGCGTGGCAGGGTTTTGGACGGCTACACCTTC. The encoded protein is CASSPPRGRVLDGYTF.